The present TCR beta chain was sequenced within a study of shared clonotypes between healthy human individuals. Whole-study findings and limits: In having few donors, the study represented limited genetic and exposure-history diversity.

As originally analysed: From ImmunoSEQ came sequences covering only the junction and carrying no quality scores, so filtering differed. Profiling relied on immunoSEQ multiplex PCR, and the TCRdb table lists in-frame clones only, not all of them. V and J calls and clone size are given by that table; D and trimming were obtained from the DNA. Of 1.5 million to 2.5 million clones in the sample, approximately 94% were seen once. CDR1 and CDR2 from the germline V gene are SGHDT and YYEEEE. The CDR3 contains 14 residues. Trimming pared 0 bases from V and 3 bases from J, leaving 10 bases between. Naive CD8 isolation took CD45RO-negative cells positively selected for CCR7 and excluded terminally differentiated effector memory CD45RA+ cells. Note on this clone: Its antigen remains unidentified.

Material for sequencing was naive CD8+ T cells sorted from blood. This TCR derives from a man younger than 30 in good health. V gene TRBV5-6 combines with J gene TRBJ2-7; D might be TRBD2 (5 bases). The CDR3 spells CASSLELVDYEQYF. The CDR3, as DNA: TGTGCCAGCAGCTTGGAACTAGTGGACTACGAGCAGTACTTC.